This T cell receptor beta chain stems from a study of persistence of HIV-infected CD4 T cells. Study-level results: Compared with CD3/CD28-stimulated cells, CMV- and Gag-responding cells showed lower TCRbeta richness.

V was pared by 3 bases and J by 5 bases, with 4 bases of the junction left unmatched. The CDR3 is made up of 15 amino acids. CDR1 and CDR2 from the germline V gene are SGHTA and FQGNSA. The immunoSEQ assay was version 4, run in survey mode. Some clones are missing from TCRdb's copy, which holds only in-frame ones; the method was immunoSEQ multiplex PCR. This table has tens of thousands of clones, about 74% appearing once. Overlapping HIV-1 Gag 15-mer peptides at 0.8 to 1 ug per peptide per mL were used. Responding CD4+ T cells were sorted by upregulation of both CD40 ligand and CD69. Donors had undetectable plasma HIV-1 RNA, under 50 copies/mL, for 4+ years. Before stimulation, PBMCs underwent CD8+ T cell depletion. Concerning this clone: Its antigen is currently unknown.

The chain joins TRBV7-2 to TRBJ2-5, with TRBD2 matching over 12 bases. The receptor was isolated from an adult man with HIV who was CMV-seropositive. Sequences were derived from CD4+ T cells sorted from PBMCs after approximately 19-hour stimulation, sampled from a patient who received antiretroviral therapy. The CDR3 DNA is TGTGCCAGCAGCTTGACTAGCGGGGGAGTTGAGACCCAGTACTTC. It yields the protein CASSLTSGGVETQYF.